This T cell receptor (beta chain) was identified during a study of identical twins. Findings of the study overall: Interpretation of the results relied on cross-sectional statistical analysis and not on following the same donors.

The sample holds a few counts of this clonotype. Antigen specificity is unknown. The CDR3 runs 14 residues. Trimming took 4 bases from V and 1 from J, leaving 11 bases between them. Germline CDR1 and CDR2: SGDLS and YYNGEE. TCRdb re-called the 5' RACE reads through MiXCR, storing one row per CDR3 protein. In the table there are 700,000 or so distinct CDR3 sequences, over 8.5% of which are singletons. This sample also appeared in a second study, on yellow fever vaccine responses in identical twins.

The chain has TRBV9 and TRBJ1-1; weak D call: TRBD1 (5 bases). The sequenced material came from PBMCs. The sequence was obtained from a woman between 18 and 30 years old in good health. In DNA form, the CDR3 reads TGTGCCAGCAGCATCGGGACGGAGAACACTGAAGCTTTCTTT. This gives the protein CASSIGTENTEAFF. Full variable domain (rest looked up from reference TRBV9 and TRBJ1-1): DSGVTQTPKHLITATGQRVTLRCSPRSGDLSVYWYQQSLDQGLQFLIQYYNGEERAKGNILERFSAQQFPDLHSELNLSSLELGDSALYFCASSIGTENTEAFFGQGTRLTVV.